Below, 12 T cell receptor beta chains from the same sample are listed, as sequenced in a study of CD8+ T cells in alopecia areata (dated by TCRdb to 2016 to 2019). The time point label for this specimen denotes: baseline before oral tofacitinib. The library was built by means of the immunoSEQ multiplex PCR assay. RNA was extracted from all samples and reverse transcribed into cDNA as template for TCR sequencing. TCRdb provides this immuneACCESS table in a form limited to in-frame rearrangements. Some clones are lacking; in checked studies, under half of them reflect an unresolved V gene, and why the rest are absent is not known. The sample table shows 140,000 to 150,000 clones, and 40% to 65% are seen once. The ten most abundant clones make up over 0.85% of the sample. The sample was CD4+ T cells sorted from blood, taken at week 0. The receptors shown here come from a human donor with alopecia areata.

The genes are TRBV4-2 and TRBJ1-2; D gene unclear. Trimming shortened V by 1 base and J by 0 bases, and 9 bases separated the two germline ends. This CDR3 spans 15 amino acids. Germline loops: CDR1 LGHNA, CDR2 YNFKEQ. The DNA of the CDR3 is TGTGCCAGCAGCCAAGTAGGCCGTTCTAACTATGGCTACACCTTC. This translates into CASSQVGRSNYGYTF.

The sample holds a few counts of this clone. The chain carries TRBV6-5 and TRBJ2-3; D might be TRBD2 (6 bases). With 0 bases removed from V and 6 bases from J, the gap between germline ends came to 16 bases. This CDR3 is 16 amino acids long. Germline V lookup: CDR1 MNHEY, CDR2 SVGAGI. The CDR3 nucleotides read TGTGCCAGCAGTTACTCGAGAATTGCGGGAATGGATACGCAGTATTTT. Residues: CASSYSRIAGMDTQYF.

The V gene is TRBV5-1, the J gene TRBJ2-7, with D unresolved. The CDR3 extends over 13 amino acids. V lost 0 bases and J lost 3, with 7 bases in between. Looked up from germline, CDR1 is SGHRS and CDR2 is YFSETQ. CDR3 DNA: TGCGCCAGCAGCTTGGATGCGATCTACGAGCAGTACTTC. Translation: CASSLDAIYEQYF.

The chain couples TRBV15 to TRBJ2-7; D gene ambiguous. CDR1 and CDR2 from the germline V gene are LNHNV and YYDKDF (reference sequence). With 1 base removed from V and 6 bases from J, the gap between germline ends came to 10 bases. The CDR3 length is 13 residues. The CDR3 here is CATSRVVWAEQYF. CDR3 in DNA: TGTGCCACCAGCAGAGTAGTTTGGGCCGAGCAGTACTTC.

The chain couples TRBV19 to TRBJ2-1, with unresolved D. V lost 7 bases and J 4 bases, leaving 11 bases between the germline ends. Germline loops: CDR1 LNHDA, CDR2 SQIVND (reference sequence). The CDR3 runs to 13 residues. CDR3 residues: CASTRTGYNEQFF. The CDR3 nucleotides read TGTGCCAGTACTCGGACGGGTTACAATGAGCAGTTCTTC.

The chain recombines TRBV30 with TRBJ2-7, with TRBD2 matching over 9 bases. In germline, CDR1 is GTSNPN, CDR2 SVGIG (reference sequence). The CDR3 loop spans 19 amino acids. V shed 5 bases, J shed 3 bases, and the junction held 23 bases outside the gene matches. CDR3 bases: TGTGCCTGGCCCGCAGGAGACCAGCGTCCTAGCGGGGACCGCTACGAGCAGTACTTC. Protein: CAWPAGDQRPSGDRYEQYF. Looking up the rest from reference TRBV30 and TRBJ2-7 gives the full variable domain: SQTIHQWPATLVQPVGSPLSLECTVEGTSNPNLYWYRQAAGRGLQLLFYSVGIGQISSEVPQNLSASRPQDRQFILSSKKLLLSDSGFYLCAWPAGDQRPSGDRYEQYFGPGTRLTVT.

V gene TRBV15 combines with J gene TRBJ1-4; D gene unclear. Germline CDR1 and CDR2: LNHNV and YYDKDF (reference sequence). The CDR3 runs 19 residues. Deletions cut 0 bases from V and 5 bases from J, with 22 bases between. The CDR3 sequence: CATSRDSLVAAVNNEKLFF. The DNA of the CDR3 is TGTGCCACCAGCAGAGATTCATTGGTGGCGGCAGTGAACAATGAAAAACTGTTTTTT.

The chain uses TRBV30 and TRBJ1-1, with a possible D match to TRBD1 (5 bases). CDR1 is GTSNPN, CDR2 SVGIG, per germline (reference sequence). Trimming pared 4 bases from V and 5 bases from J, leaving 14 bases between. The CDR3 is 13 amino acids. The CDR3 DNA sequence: TGTGCCTGGACGACCCGACCAGGGACTGAAGCTTTCTTT. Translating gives CAWTTRPGTEAFF.

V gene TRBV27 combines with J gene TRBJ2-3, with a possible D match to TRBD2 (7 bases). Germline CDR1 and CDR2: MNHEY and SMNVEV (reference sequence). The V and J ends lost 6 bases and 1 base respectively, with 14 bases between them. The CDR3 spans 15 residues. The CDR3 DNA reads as TGTGCCAGCAGAGGGGGAGGGCTCGGCACAGATACGCAGTATTTT. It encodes CASRGGGLGTDTQYF.

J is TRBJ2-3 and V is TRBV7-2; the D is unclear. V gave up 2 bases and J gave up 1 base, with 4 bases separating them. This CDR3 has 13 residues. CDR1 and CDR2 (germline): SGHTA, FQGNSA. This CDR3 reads CASSLLGTDTQYF. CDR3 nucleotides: TGTGCCAGCAGCTTATTGGGCACAGATACGCAGTATTTT.

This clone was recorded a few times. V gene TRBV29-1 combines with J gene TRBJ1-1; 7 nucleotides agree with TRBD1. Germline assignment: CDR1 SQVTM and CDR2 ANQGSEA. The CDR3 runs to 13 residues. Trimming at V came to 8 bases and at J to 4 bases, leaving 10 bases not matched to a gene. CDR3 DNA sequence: TGCAGCACAAGGACAGGATTGGGCACTGAAGCTTTCTTT. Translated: CSTRTGLGTEAFF.

CDR3 residues: CASKDTYEQYF. The CDR3 bases are TGTGCCAGCAAGGACACCTACGAGCAGTACTTC. The V and J genes are TRBV2 and TRBJ2-7; TRBD1 might be the D (5 bases). The CDR3 loop spans 11 amino acids. V was shortened by 7 bases and J by 2 bases, with 6 bases between the two germline ends. Germline V gene data show CDR1 as SNHLY and CDR2 as FYNNEI.